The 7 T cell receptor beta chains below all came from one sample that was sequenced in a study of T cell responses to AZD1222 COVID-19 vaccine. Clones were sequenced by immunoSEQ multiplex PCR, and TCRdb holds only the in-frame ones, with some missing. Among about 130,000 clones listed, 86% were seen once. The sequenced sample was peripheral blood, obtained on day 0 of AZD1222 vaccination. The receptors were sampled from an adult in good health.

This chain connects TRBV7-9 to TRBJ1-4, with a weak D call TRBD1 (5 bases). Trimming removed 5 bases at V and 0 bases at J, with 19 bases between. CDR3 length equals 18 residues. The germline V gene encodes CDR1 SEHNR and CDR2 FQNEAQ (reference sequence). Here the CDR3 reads CASSQRPLPGATNEKLFF. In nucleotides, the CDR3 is TGTGCCAGCAGCCAGAGGCCCCTCCCGGGGGCAACTAATGAAAAACTGTTTTTT.

The DNA of the CDR3 is TGTGCCAGCAGCTTATATCAACGGGAAGGTTCACCCCTCCACTTT. Its protein is CASSLYQREGSPLHF. J is TRBJ1-6 and V is TRBV11-2; unclear D gene. Germline-derived CDR1 and CDR2 are SGHAT and FQNNGV. Trimming pared 2 bases from V and 9 bases from J, leaving 14 bases between. CDR3 length equals 15 residues.

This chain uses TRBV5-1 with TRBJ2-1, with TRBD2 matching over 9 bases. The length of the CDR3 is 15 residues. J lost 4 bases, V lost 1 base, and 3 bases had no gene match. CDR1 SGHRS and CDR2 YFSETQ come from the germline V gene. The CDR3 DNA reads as TGCGCCAGCAGCTTGCGGCTAGCGGGGTACAATGAGCAGTTCTTC. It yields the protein CASSLRLAGYNEQFF.

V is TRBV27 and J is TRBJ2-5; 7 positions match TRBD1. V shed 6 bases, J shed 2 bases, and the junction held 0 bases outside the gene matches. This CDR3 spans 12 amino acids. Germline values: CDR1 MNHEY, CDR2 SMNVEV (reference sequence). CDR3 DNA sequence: TGTGCCAGCAGGGGACAGCAAGAGACCCAGTACTTC. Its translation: CASRGQQETQYF.

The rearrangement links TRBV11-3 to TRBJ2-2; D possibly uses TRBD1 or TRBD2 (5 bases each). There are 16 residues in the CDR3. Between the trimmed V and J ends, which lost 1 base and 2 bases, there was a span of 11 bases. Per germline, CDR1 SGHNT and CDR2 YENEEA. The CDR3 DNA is TGTGCCAGCAGCTTAGCGGGGCAGACTAACACCGGGGAGCTGTTTTTT. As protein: CASSLAGQTNTGELFF.

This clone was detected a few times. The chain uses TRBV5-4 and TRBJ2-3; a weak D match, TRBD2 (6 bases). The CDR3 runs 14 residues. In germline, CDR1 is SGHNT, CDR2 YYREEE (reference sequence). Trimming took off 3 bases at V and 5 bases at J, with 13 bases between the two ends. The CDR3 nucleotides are TGTGCCAGCAGCTGGGAGGTGGAGGGAGATACGCAGTATTTT. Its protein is CASSWEVEGDTQYF.

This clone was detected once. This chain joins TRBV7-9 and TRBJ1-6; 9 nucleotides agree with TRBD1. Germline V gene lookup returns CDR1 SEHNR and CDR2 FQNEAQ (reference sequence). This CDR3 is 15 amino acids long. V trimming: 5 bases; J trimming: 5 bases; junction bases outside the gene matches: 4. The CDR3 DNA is TGTGCCAGCAGCGCGACAGGGGGAGATAATTCACCCCTCCACTTT. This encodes CASSATGGDNSPLHF.